What follows is one T cell receptor (beta chain) and its context. The ends were cut back, 5 bases at V and 3 bases at J, with 13 bases in the middle. This CDR3 is built from 15 residues. Germline CDR1 reads MDHEN; CDR2 reads SYDVKM. It was with a sample-barcoded 5' primer and a J-beta primer mix that a second PCR of about 7 to 12 cycles was run. Each cDNA molecule, via a template-switch adaptor with 12 random nucleotides, was tagged. MiXCR, run by TCRdb on the 5' RACE reads, gives a single entry per CDR3 protein. The sample lists about a million distinct CDR3 sequences, under 40% seen once, with approximately 14% in the top ten. This record belongs to a study of blood T cells in healthy people across ages.

The rearrangement links TRBV28 to TRBJ2-2; D gene uncertain. This receptor was obtained from a man in his late teens or twenties in good health. The sequencing input was blood. DNA of the CDR3: TGTGCCAGCAGTCCAGCAGCAGGCTACACCGGGGAGCTGTTTTTT. Its translation is CASSPAAGYTGELFF.